This T cell receptor (beta chain) was identified in a study of T-cell memory formation after mild COVID-19 (dated by TCRdb to the early 2020s). For the wider study: TCR sequence clusters from the two donors were largely donor specific. Longitudinal TCRalpha and TCRbeta repertoire sequencing tracked T-cell clones expanding and contracting after mild COVID-19 in a couple of donors. Two young, previously healthy adult volunteers made up the cohort, one male and one female. Results the study describes overall, beyond this receptor: Whether the second-wave clones peaking on day 37 were SARS-CoV-2 specific was not confirmed. Only a couple of mild cases were covered by the study, and larger cohorts that include severe cases with pre-infection samples were considered necessary. Clones contracting from day 15 to 85 had balanced CD4/CD8 phenotypes, while a second wave expanding from day 15 to 37 was biased towards CD4+. Contracting CD4+ clones appeared mostly in the CM and EM memory subsets, whereas CD8+ clones were enriched in EMRA. Some responding clones were found in pre-infection memory, which suggests that pre-existing cross-reactive memory T cells took part in the SARS-CoV-2 response.

Ficoll-Paque density gradient centrifugation was used to isolate PBMCs. The CDR3 numbers 13 residues from cysteine through phenylalanine. Of all the DNA, just the CDR3 is kept, 39 bases in frame from base 1. V is clipped by 7 bases and J by 7 bases, and the sequence between their germline boundaries is 13 bases long. For this clonotype: Its antigen is still unknown. No base quality values were provided; no much bigger clone lies one nucleotide off.

The listed sequencing device is Illumina NovaSeq 6000. Using 5'RACE with constant-segment primers, TCRalpha and TCRbeta cDNA libraries were constructed, with sample barcodes and unique molecular identifiers added in the process. RNA was extracted from every sample with Trizol reagent. Library amplification was performed in two PCR steps, and a second sample barcode and Illumina TruSeq adapters were introduced in the second step. Libraries were sequenced on an Illumina NovaSeq with 2 x 150 bp paired-end reads. Turning to the authors' computational methods: Demultiplexing of reads and collapsing into UMI-guided consensus sequences were performed with migec v1.2.7. Using mixcr v2.1.11, the UMI consensuses were aligned to TRA and TRB V and J templates and assembled into clonotypes. A clonotype was counted as expanded or contracted only if both edgeR and NoisET called the change significant, with noise models trained on biological replicates. edgeR calls used a false discovery rate-adjusted p below 0.01 and a log2 fold-change threshold of 1. As an exploratory analysis of dynamics, max-normalized trajectories of the 1000 most abundant clonotypes were examined with PCA combined with hierarchical clustering. Separately sequenced CD4+ and CD8+ repertoires were used to assign the CD4 or CD8 phenotype of responding clones. TCRdb cleaned the public reads at Q25 with fastp, built clones with MiXCR and kept in-frame beta chains. Every distinct CDR3 protein forms one entry, paired with its most common genes and DNA. TCRdb, not the original authors, processed these V and J calls. For this sample the table gives 120,000 to 150,000 distinct CDR3 sequences, of which 14% were detected only once. The ten largest clones represent 25% to 30% of the sample.

The chain is made from TRBV12-3 or TRBV12-4 and TRBJ2-2, with the D gene not clear enough to name. The receptor was isolated from an adult woman who had mild COVID-19 (a few samples of this study predate the infection). The sample titles of this study are shuffled in the database, so cell type and time point are left out; the donor was told from shared clones. Sample: PBMCs or a T cell subset sorted from them (not recorded which). The CDR3 region reads CASNPSFIGELFF. The nucleotide sequence is TGTGCCAGCAACCCATCCTTTATCGGGGAGCTGTTTTTT.